The 7 T cell receptor beta chains listed next were all sequenced from one sample in a study of early T cells in non-severe SARS-CoV-2 infection. From the 5' RACE reads, TCRdb called clonotypes with MiXCR, one entry per CDR3 protein. The table shows 90,000 or so distinct CDR3 sequences, with about 15% occurring only once. Material for sequencing was whole blood. The receptors originated from an adult who was a healthcare worker with PCR-confirmed SARS-CoV-2 infection or an uninfected control (not recorded which).

This clonotype showed up many times. J is TRBJ2-4 and V is TRBV20-1; 10 positions match TRBD2. Germline values: CDR1 DFQATT, CDR2 SNEGSKA (reference sequence). CDR3 length: 13 amino acids. Unmatched junction bases numbered 1, after V lost 5 bases and J lost 3 bases. The CDR3 region is CSAWTSGKNIQYF. For the CDR3, the DNA is TGCAGTGCTTGGACTAGCGGCAAAAACATTCAGTACTTC.

The rearrangement links TRBV10-3 to TRBJ2-5, with D perhaps matching TRBD1 (5 bases). The CDR3 extends over 12 amino acids. V lost 10 bases, J lost 5 bases, and 14 bases lay in between. Germline CDR1 is ENHRY and CDR2 is SYGVKD. The CDR3 DNA is TGTGCCACCCGGAGTTCAGGGGAGACCCAGTACTTC. Encoded protein: CATRSSGETQYF.

This clonotype appeared many times. The chain has TRBV5-1 and TRBJ2-7; the D is unclear. V lost 2 bases and J lost 6, with 15 bases in between. Germline V CDR1 and CDR2: SGHRS, YFSETQ. This CDR3 is 14 amino acids long. Here the CDR3 DNA reads TGCGCCAGCAGCTTCTCAGCAAACCCTTCCGAGCAGTACTTC. Residues: CASSFSANPSEQYF.

This clonotype has ten or more counts. V is TRBV6-4 and J is TRBJ2-3; maybe TRBD2 (6 bases). Looked up from germline, CDR1 is MRHNA and CDR2 is SNTAGT. This CDR3 is built from 13 residues. Trimming took off 5 bases at V and 0 bases at J, with 6 bases between the two ends. The CDR3 DNA sequence: TGTGCCAGCAGTAGCGGGAGCACAGATACGCAGTATTTT. This gives the protein CASSSGSTDTQYF.

The chain couples TRBV27 to TRBJ2-7; 7 bases agree with TRBD1. Germline-derived CDR1 and CDR2 are MNHEY and SMNVEV (reference sequence). This CDR3 comprises 13 residues. Trimming at V came to 5 bases and at J to 5 bases, leaving 6 bases not matched to a gene. CDR3 in amino acids: CASSPTGVNEQYF. The CDR3 DNA sequence: TGTGCCAGCAGTCCTACAGGGGTCAACGAGCAGTACTTC.

V and J are TRBV9 and TRBJ1-5; D uncertain. The CDR3 has 14 residues. V dropped 0 bases and J dropped 5 bases, with 9 bases sitting between them. Germline lookup yields CDR1 SGDLS and CDR2 YYNGEE. The CDR3 reads CASSVVAGHQPQHF. CDR3 nucleotide sequence: TGTGCCAGCAGCGTAGTTGCAGGCCATCAGCCCCAGCATTTT.

This clonotype has a count of ten or more. The V gene is TRBV7-9, the J gene TRBJ2-7; D gene ambiguous. This CDR3 is 11 amino acids long. Germline CDR1 and CDR2: SEHNR and FQNEAQ (reference sequence). The V gene lost 11 bases and the J gene lost 4 bases, with 12 bases spanning the gap. The CDR3 sequence: CASTPYYEQYF. In DNA, the CDR3 is TGTGCCTCAACACCTTATTACGAGCAGTACTTC.